The present entry profiles one T cell receptor beta chain with its context. Its antigen is not identified. The data are from a study of shared clonotypes between healthy human individuals. Authors' analysis steps: ImmunoSEQ output lacked quality scores and full-length reads, limiting matched filtering. Using immunoSEQ multiplex PCR, the repertoire was profiled, and TCRdb retains in-frame clones only, with some absent. Clone size and V and J calls were adopted from that table, with D and trimming inferred from the DNA. The sample holds about 2.3 million clones, 80% to 95% seen once. Germline CDR1 and CDR2: SGHTA and FQGNSA. V shed 7 bases and J shed 1 base, with 14 bases lying between them. This CDR3 is 14 amino acids long. General study results and limits: A few donors shared about 4.8% of their naive CD4 clonotypes. Sorted-subset sequencing was shown by rarefaction to be incomplete despite large depth. Memory subsets had estimated richness that was generally smaller than that of naive subsets.

The rearrangement links TRBV7-2 to TRBJ2-7; D is uncertain. The receptor comes from a man between 18 and 35 years old in good health. Some clones in this sample may be carry-over from other donors' samples. Material for sequencing was naive CD4+ T cells from PBMCs. Subset defined: CD45RA+ positively selected. The CDR3 protein is CASTLLGVSYEQYF. CDR3 nucleotide sequence: TGTGCCAGCACCCTGCTCGGCGTATCCTACGAGCAGTACTTC.